What follows describes a single T cell receptor (beta chain). What it binds is unknown. Each donor's status was that of a healthy bone marrow donor. Researchers ran the PCR with 60 Vbeta and 13 Jbeta primers. Here immunoSEQ multiplex PCR was the method, and the copy in TCRdb shows in-frame clones only, minus some. The data show roughly 48,000 clones, 73% seen once. The entry originates in a study of cytomegalovirus exposure and HLA in healthy donors. For the study at large: There were around 100 million unique TCR beta sequences, drawn from 150 million to 200 million T cells, in an earlier analysis. An early release of data contained about 85 million unique TCRs, which came from HLA-typed donors. Study-level results: For TCR beta chains, V- and J-gene trimming was later linked to a missense DCLRE1C variant.

Trimming took off 7 bases at V and 9 bases at J, with 16 bases between the two ends. The CDR3 runs 12 residues. Germline lookup yields CDR1 SGDLS and CDR2 YYNGEE. The rearrangement joins TRBV9 to TRBJ1-1; D unclear. The sequencing sample was made of PBMCs. The source is a man between 18 and 35 years old in good health and CMV-seronegative. Here the CDR3 reads CASRLEGTKAFF. DNA for the CDR3: TGTGCCAGCCGCCTGGAGGGAACCAAAGCTTTCTTT.